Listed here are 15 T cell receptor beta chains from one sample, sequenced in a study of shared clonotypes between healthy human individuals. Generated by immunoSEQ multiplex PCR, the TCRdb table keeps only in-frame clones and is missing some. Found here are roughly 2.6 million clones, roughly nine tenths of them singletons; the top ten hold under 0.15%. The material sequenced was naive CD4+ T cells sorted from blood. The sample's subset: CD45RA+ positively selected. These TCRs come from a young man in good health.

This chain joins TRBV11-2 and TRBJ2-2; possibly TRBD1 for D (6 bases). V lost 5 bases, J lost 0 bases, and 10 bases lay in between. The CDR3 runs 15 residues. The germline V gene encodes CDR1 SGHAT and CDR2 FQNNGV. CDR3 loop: CASSPGAPNTGELFF. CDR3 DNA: TGTGCCAGCAGCCCAGGGGCCCCGAACACCGGGGAGCTGTTTTTT.

For the CDR3, the DNA is TGTGCCATCAGCGGGGGGCAGGGGGCAGCCGAGCAGTACTTC. Translation gives CAISGGQGAAEQYF. The chain has TRBV10-3 and TRBJ2-7; TRBD1 might be the D (8 bases). CDR3 length equals 14 residues. Germline assignment: CDR1 ENHRY and CDR2 SYGVKD. Trimming pared 6 bases from V and 6 bases from J, leaving 18 bases between.

CDR3 bases: TGTGCCAGCAGGCCCCCAAACAGCCCGACCCTCCACTTT. Translated, it gives CASRPPNSPTLHF. This chain connects TRBV28 to TRBJ1-6; D not resolved. V lost 6 bases and J lost 14, with 17 bases in between. CDR3 size: 13 residues. Germline values: CDR1 MDHEN, CDR2 SYDVKM.

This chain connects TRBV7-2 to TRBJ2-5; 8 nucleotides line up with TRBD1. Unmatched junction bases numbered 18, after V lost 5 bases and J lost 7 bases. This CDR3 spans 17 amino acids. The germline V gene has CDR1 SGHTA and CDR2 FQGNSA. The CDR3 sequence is CASSPPGFGQGQGTQYF. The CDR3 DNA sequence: TGTGCCAGCAGCCCCCCCGGCTTTGGACAGGGCCAGGGGACCCAGTACTTC.

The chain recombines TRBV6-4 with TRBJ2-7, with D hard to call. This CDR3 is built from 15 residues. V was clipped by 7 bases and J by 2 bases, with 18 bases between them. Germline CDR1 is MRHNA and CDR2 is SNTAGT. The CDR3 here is CASIPGERSAYEQYF. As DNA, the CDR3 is TGTGCCAGCATCCCGGGCGAACGGTCGGCCTACGAGCAGTACTTC.

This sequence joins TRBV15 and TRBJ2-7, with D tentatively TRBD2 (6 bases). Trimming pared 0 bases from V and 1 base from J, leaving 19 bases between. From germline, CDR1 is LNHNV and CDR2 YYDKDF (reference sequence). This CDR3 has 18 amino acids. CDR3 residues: CATSRDIPQGLNSYEQYF. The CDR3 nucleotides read TGTGCCACCAGCAGAGATATCCCCCAGGGACTTAATTCCTACGAGCAGTACTTC.

This chain's CDR3 is CASSITGLAINEQFF. CDR3 nucleotide sequence: TGTGCCAGCAGCATAACGGGACTAGCTATCAATGAGCAGTTCTTC. The chain combines TRBV7-8 with TRBJ2-1, with 9 positions matching TRBD2. The CDR3 runs to 15 residues. Germline V gene sequence: CDR1 SGHVS, CDR2 FQNEAQ. The junction had 8 bases not matched to a gene; V was cut back by 5 bases and J by 6 bases.

CDR3 nucleotide sequence: TGTGCCAGCACCGGGACAGGGAAGGGAGAGACCCAGTACTTC. Its protein is CASTGTGKGETQYF. The chain carries TRBV27 and TRBJ2-5, with 9 positions matching TRBD1. Germline V gene data show CDR1 as MNHEY and CDR2 as SMNVEV (reference sequence). The J segment lost 4 bases and the V segment lost 7 bases, leaving 7 bases of the junction unmatched. The CDR3 loop spans 14 amino acids.

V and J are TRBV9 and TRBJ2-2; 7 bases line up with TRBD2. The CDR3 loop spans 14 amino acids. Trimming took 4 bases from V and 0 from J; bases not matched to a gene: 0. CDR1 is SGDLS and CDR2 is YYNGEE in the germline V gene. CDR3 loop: CASSLAANTGELFF. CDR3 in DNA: TGTGCCAGCAGCCTAGCGGCGAACACCGGGGAGCTGTTTTTT.

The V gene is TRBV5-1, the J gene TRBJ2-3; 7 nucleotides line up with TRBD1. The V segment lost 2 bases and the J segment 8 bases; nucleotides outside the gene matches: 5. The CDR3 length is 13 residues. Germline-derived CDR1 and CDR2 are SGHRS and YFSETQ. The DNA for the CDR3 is TGCGCCAGCAGCTTCCCCGGACAGGCTACGCAGTATTTT. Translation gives CASSFPGQATQYF.

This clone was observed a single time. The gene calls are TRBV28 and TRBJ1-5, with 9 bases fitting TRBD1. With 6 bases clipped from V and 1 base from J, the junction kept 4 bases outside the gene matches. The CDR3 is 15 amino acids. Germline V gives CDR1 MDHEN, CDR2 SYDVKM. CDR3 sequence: CASRTQGASNQPQHF. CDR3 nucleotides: TGTGCCAGCAGAACACAGGGGGCGAGCAATCAGCCCCAGCATTTT.

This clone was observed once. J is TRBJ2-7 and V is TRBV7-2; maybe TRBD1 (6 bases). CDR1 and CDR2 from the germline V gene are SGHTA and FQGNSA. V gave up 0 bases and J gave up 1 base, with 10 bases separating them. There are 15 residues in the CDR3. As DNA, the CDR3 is TGTGCCAGCAGCTTAGCGTCACAGGGATCCTACGAGCAGTACTTC. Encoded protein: CASSLASQGSYEQYF.

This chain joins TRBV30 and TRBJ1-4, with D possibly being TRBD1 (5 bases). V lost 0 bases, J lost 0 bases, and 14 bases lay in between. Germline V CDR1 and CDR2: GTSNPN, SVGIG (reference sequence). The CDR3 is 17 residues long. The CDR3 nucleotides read TGTGCCTGGAGTGTACTACGGGGGTGGGCAACTAATGAAAAACTGTTTTTT. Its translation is CAWSVLRGWATNEKLFF.

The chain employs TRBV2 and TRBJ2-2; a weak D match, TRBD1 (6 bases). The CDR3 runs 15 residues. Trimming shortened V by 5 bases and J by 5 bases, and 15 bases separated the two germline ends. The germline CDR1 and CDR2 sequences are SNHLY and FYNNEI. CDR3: CASSRGRGKTGELFF. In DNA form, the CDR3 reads TGTGCCAGCAGTAGGGGAAGGGGGAAAACCGGGGAGCTGTTTTTT.

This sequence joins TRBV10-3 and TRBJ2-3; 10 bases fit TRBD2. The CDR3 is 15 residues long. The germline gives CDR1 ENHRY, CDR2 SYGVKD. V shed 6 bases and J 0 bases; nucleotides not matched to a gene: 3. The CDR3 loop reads CAIRRTSGSTDTQYF. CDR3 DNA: TGTGCCATCAGACGGACTAGCGGTAGCACAGATACGCAGTATTTT.